The sequence of this T cell receptor beta chain was determined in a study of T cell responses to AZD1222 COVID-19 vaccine. At the level of the study: Pooled samples include second doses given at about 4 or 12 weeks. Findings of the study overall: Reports indicate that nearly half of spike-specific TCRs are directed at unmutated variant regions.

A remark on this clone: Antigen specificity is unknown.

Sequenced by immunoSEQ multiplex PCR; TCRdb stores in-frame clones only, minus some. This table holds roughly 100,000 clones, approximately 87% found once. The CDR3 has 13 amino acids. V dropped 5 bases and J dropped 4 bases, with 11 bases sitting between them. CDR1 is SEHNR and CDR2 is FQNEAQ in the germline V gene (reference sequence). Source: peripheral blood, taken on day 0 of AZD1222 vaccination. The receptor was isolated from an adult in good health. The chain is built from TRBV7-9 and TRBJ2-5; weak D call: TRBD2 (5 bases). The CDR3 bases are TGTGCCAGCAGCCCCCGGGAAAGAGAGACCCAGTACTTC. As protein: CASSPRERETQYF.